This TCR beta chain was found in a study of identical twins. One entry per CDR3 protein, called by TCRdb with MiXCR from the 5' RACE reads. The data hold approximately 300,000 distinct CDR3 sequences, with roughly 9.8% observed a single time. V was trimmed by 0 bases and J by 6 bases, leaving 12 bases between them. CDR3 size: 16 residues. The germline V gene encodes CDR1 MGHRA and CDR2 YSYEKL. The data were also submitted as part of a second study, on yellow fever vaccine responses in identical twins. That work states: Reportedly, the response of twins' T cells to the vaccine seemed partly convergent, partly personalized.

This TCR came from a woman aged 18-29 years in good health. Material for sequencing was CD8+ T cells sorted from blood. The rearrangement uses TRBV4-1 and TRBJ1-6; a weak D match, TRBD1 (5 bases). The CDR3 region is CASSQESGPANSPLHF. The CDR3 DNA is TGCGCCAGCAGCCAAGAATCAGGGCCAGCTAATTCACCCCTCCACTTT.